Detailed here is one TCR beta chain. Its antigen remains unknown. Germline V lookup: CDR1 SSHAT, CDR2 FNYEAQ (reference sequence). The length of the CDR3 is 13 residues. Trimming left V 1 base short and J 7 bases short, with 8 bases between. This table comes from immunoSEQ multiplex PCR, and its TCRdb copy is limited to in-frame clones, with some not included. The data contain around 980,000 clones, around three quarters of them singletons. Each sample came from a Caucasian adult donor living in Nashville, Tennessee. The entry originates in a study of shared clonotypes between healthy human individuals. Study conclusions and caveats: Across subsets, estimated richness was generally greater for naive than for memory populations. Sampling involved blood alone; tissue repertoires likely differ. Clonotype sharing across donors was expected to vary with sequencing depth.

The sequence came from a young man in good health. Some clones in this sample may be carry-over from other donors' samples. Sequencing input: memory CD4+ T cells from PBMCs. Subset: CD45RA-negative fraction. The chain has TRBV7-7 and TRBJ2-1, with D uncertain. In nucleotides, the CDR3 is TGTGCCAGCAGCTTAGACTCAAAAAATGAGCAGTTCTTC. Protein: CASSLDSKNEQFF.